Included here is one TCR beta chain sequence, with context. The target antigen is unknown. This sample was included in a study of graft-versus-host responses after intestinal transplantation. Sequencing was performed with immunoSEQ multiplex PCR; in TCRdb, only in-frame clones are kept and a portion is missing. The sample carries tens of thousands of clones, around 92% recorded once. Findings and limits, study-wide: Early after transplant, HvG clones declined as circulating GvH clones peaked.

The sequence derives from a human patient who received an intestinal transplant, so some T cells may come from the graft donor. Material: PBMCs, obtained approximately 66 days after intestinal transplant.

CDR3 loop: CSVSLWSSYNEQFF. As DNA, the CDR3 is TGCAGCGTCTCCCTGTGGAGCTCCTACAATGAGCAGTTCTTC. This chain links TRBV29-1 with TRBJ2-1; D remains unclear. The CDR3 has 14 amino acids. Germline V gives CDR1 SQVTM, CDR2 ANQGSEA. Deletions cut 6 bases from V and 0 bases from J, with 12 bases between.